This note documents a single T cell receptor (beta chain) sequence. These data belong to a study of control samples from healthy donors and cancer patients. CDR3 length equals 14 residues. The germline CDR1 and CDR2 sequences are LGHNA and YNFKEQ. With 1 base removed from V and 5 bases from J, the gap between germline ends came to 11 bases. The data were produced by immunoSEQ multiplex PCR, yet TCRdb's version contains in-frame clones alone and is incomplete. Of 150,000 or so clones listed, over 90% are singletons. The receptor was derived from a man in his forties or fifties in good health. J is TRBJ2-5 and V is TRBV4-2; the D gene is possibly TRBD2 (6 bases). The specimen sequenced was blood. The CDR3 region is CASSQAAGTETQYF. The CDR3 DNA sequence: TGTGCCAGCAGCCAAGCGGCGGGAACCGAGACCCAGTACTTC.